Listed below are T cell receptor beta chains from one sample, sequenced in a study of spatial heterogeneity in lung cancer. TCRdb analysed the 5' RACE reads with MiXCR anew, one entry per CDR3 protein. Of about 120,000 distinct CDR3 sequences listed, 9% to 15% are singletons. The sample was PBMCs, taken at follow-up. The source is a male donor with early-stage non-small cell lung cancer. The CDR3 runs from the conserved cysteine through the conserved F or W. The order of the fields is J gene, V gene, clone size, CDR3 protein. Expanded clones get a size class; other rows say once, few or many, or leave the size out.

J: TRBJ1-2; V: TRBV20-1; size: many; CDR3: CSASVGEYGYTF
J: TRBJ2-3; V: TRBV6-5; size: many; CDR3: CASSYGSYRTDTQYF
J: TRBJ1-5; V: TRBV29-1; size: many; CDR3: CSVAGGSGNQPQHF
J: TRBJ1-5; V: TRBV18; size: -; CDR3: CASSPSTRNQPQHF
J: TRBJ2-1; V: TRBV11-3; size: many; CDR3: CASSPRRQGARNEQFF
J: TRBJ2-4; V: TRBV6-2/TRBV6-3; size: many; CDR3: CASSSIRQLSENIQYF
J: TRBJ1-5; V: TRBV7-8; size: many; CDR3: CASSLARDTTYQPQHF
J: TRBJ2-7; V: TRBV5-1; size: few; CDR3: CASSFIEGSSYEQYF
J: TRBJ2-2; V: TRBV2; size: -; CDR3: CASNDVRNTGELFF
J: TRBJ2-7; V: TRBV27; size: -; CDR3: CASSPLRTYEQYF
J: TRBJ2-5; V: TRBV19; size: -; CDR3: CSSTRDEGYF
J: TRBJ1-5; V: TRBV7-2; size: -; CDR3: CASTGFSNQPQHF
J: TRBJ1-3; V: TRBV11-2; size: -; CDR3: CASSLSPTGNTIYF